This TCR beta chain was sequenced during a study of T cell responses to AZD1222 COVID-19 vaccine (dated by TCRdb to about 2021). At the level of the whole study: A total of approximately 250 trial participants underwent TCR sequencing, of whom roughly 210 had received two doses of AZD1222 and 26 had received two doses of the MenACWY control vaccine. Enrollment into the trials was organized by age into subgroups of 18-55, 56-69 and 70-plus years, and those subgroups contained roughly 150, 30 and 60 TCR-sequenced participants, respectively.

With regard to this clone: What antigen it recognizes has not been identified. Base qualities are not recorded, but no much larger clone differs from it by a single base. The sample holds other DNA sequences that translate to the same CDR3.

Points the paper makes about the study in general: After two AZD1222 doses, spike-specific TCR breadth and depth were significantly higher than at day 0 and than in MenACWY recipients. Only a handful of AZD1222 recipients were SARS-CoV-2 seropositive at baseline, limiting conclusions about previously exposed vaccinees. Reportedly, almost half of the unique spike-specific TCRs recognized epitopes lying outside the regions that are mutated in the B.1.351 and B.1.1.7 variants. Most participants were white British and females outnumbered males, and the authors suggested that clonal diversity may have been underestimated. No day 14 peak-response samples were available, so repertoires were characterized only after the peak T cell response. CD4 TCRs associated with the vaccine covered the entire spike protein, and the dominant responses were in regions 160-218 and 743-854. The 56-69-year group was small, and its depth increase did not reach significance, likely because of low power.

V was cut back by 3 bases and J by 7 bases, leaving a gap of 7 bases between them. CDR1 and CDR2, per the germline V gene, are MNHNS and SASEGT. The CDR3 runs 13 residues from the cysteine to the phenylalanine. Only the CDR3 portion is preserved as DNA: 39 bases, with reading frame beginning at the first base. The CDR3 regions of human TCRbeta chains were analyzed by immunosequencing. In the original analysis: TCRs in the repertoires were compared against a reference library of SARS-CoV-2-specific TCRs that had been generated with the MIRA antigen-specificity platform. Breadth meant the fraction of unique TCRs that were SARS-CoV-2-associated, whereas depth meant the fraction of total T cells that were SARS-CoV-2-associated. Using the MIRA data, each spike-specific TCR was assigned both to the spike region to which the TCR was reactive and to a CD4 or CD8 class. Log10-transformed breadth and depth values were compared by one-way ANOVA with Sidak's multiple comparisons tests. Drawn from immuneACCESS, this table holds only the in-frame rearrangements with V and J called that TCRdb kept. Clones are partly lost; checked studies trace under half to an unresolved V gene and leave the rest unexplained. The D gene and trimming were derived from the DNA, and the V and J assignments and clone size from that table. The sample table lists about 160,000 clones, approximately 90% of them with a count of one. The ten biggest clones cover about 1.1% of the sample.

Interpreted using the paper, the time point label stands for: about 28 days (+/-7) after the second vaccine dose. AZD1222 recipients given second doses at about 4 weeks or at about 12 weeks were pooled, since spike-specific TCR depth and breadth were not found to differ between the two schedules. The vaccinee samples were drawn from two UK trials, COV001 and COV002, one of which was a single-blind randomized controlled phase 2/3 trial testing AZD1222 (ChAdOx1 nCoV-19) in healthy adults. For TCRbeta chain sequencing, PBMC samples from trial participants were taken at day 0 and at day 28 after the second dose.

The chain is encoded by TRBV6-1 joined to TRBJ1-6, with the D gene uncertain. The TCR was taken from an adult who received the AZD1222 COVID-19 vaccine. Sequencing used peripheral blood, obtained 28 days after the second AZD1222 dose. DNA sequence: TGTGCCAGCAGTGAGGGCCCCAATTCACCCCTCCACTTT. Its coded protein is CASSEGPNSPLHF.